These 27 T cell receptor beta chains were all obtained from the same sample, sequenced in a study of OX40 agonist ivuxolimab in advanced cancers. Libraries were prepared by immunoSEQ multiplex PCR; TCRdb keeps only in-frame clonotypes and omits some of them. The table has about 73,000 clones, approximately 90% seen once. Specimen: CD4+ or CD8+ T cells sorted from blood, collected in a trial of the OX40 agonist ivuxolimab. All receptors come from an adult with an advanced solid tumor such as melanoma, head and neck, liver or kidney cancer.

About this clone itself: One end of the junction does not line up with germline, which may come from a read error. V gene TRBV5-4 combines with J gene TRBJ1-1; perhaps TRBD1 as D (6 bases). The CDR3 extends over 14 amino acids. Germline CDR1 SGHNT, CDR2 YYREEE (reference sequence). CDR3 residues: CASSETGGLWELGF. The CDR3 DNA reads as TGTGCCAGCAGTGAGACAGGCGGGCTGTGGGAGCTTGGCTTT.

V usage is TRBV6-5 and J usage is TRBJ2-7; 9 positions match TRBD1. Trimming removed 6 bases from V and 3 bases from J; junction bases left unmatched: 6. This CDR3 has 14 amino acids. In germline, CDR1 is MNHEY, CDR2 SVGAGI. The CDR3 loop is CASRSGDRDYEQYF. CDR3 bases: TGTGCCAGCAGGTCCGGGGACAGGGACTACGAGCAGTACTTC.

This chain connects TRBV19 to TRBJ1-3; D uncertain. Germline CDR1 is LNHDA and CDR2 is SQIVND (reference sequence). The CDR3 sequence is 15 residues long. V was shortened by 3 bases and J by 1 base, with 10 bases between the two germline ends. For the CDR3, the DNA is TGTGCCAGTAGTATCTCTGCCATATCTGGAAACACCATATATTTT. Translated: CASSISAISGNTIYF.

DNA for the CDR3: TGTGCCAGCTGGGTCCAAGAGACCCAGTACTTC. Encoded protein: CASWVQETQYF. The chain is built from TRBV2 and TRBJ2-5; D uncertain. Germline V gives CDR1 SNHLY, CDR2 FYNNEI. The CDR3 is 11 residues long. V lost 8 bases, J lost 1 base, and 5 bases lay in between.

This clone was detected only once. The rearrangement links TRBV5-5 to TRBJ2-7; no firm D call. The CDR3 consists of 11 residues. The germline V gene encodes CDR1 SGHKS and CDR2 YYEKEE (reference sequence). The V end was cut by 4 bases, the J end by 2 bases, with 4 bases between. As DNA, the CDR3 is TGTGCCAGCAGCCTACCCTACGAGCAGTACTTC. The encoded protein is CASSLPYEQYF.

The rearrangement links TRBV5-1 to TRBJ1-4; D unresolved. CDR3 length: 15 residues. The V gene lost 5 bases and the J gene lost 7 bases, with 18 bases spanning the gap. Germline CDR1 and CDR2: SGHRS and YFSETQ. The CDR3 DNA sequence: TGCGCCAGCAGAATGAAGGCTCAGGAGGGTGAAAAACTGTTTTTT. Protein: CASRMKAQEGEKLFF.

The chain is built from TRBV7-9 and TRBJ2-2; the D gene is possibly TRBD2 (6 bases). Deletions cut 5 bases from V and 6 bases from J, with 13 bases between. The V gene's germline CDR1 is SEHNR and CDR2 FQNEAQ (reference sequence). The CDR3 extends over 14 amino acids. In DNA form, the CDR3 reads TGTGCCAGCAGCCCCCCGGGAGCCGCCGGGGAGCTGTTTTTT. Protein: CASSPPGAAGELFF. Supplemented by reference TRBV7-9 and TRBJ2-2, the full variable domain reads DTGVSQNPRHKITKRGQNVTFRCDPISEHNRLYWYRQTLGQGPEFLTYFQNEAQLEKSRLLSDRFSAERPKGSFSTLEIQRTEQGDSAMYLCASSPPGAAGELFFGEGSRLTVL.

Only one count was recorded for this clone. The J gene is TRBJ2-1, the V gene TRBV30; 13 bases fit TRBD2. This CDR3 has 20 residues. The V gene's germline CDR1 is GTSNPN and CDR2 SVGIG (reference sequence). The ends lost 2 bases at V and 2 bases at J; junction bases unmatched: 15. The CDR3 sequence: CAWSSTDWTSGSDPYNEQFF. CDR3 nucleotides: TGTGCCTGGAGTAGCACGGATTGGACTAGCGGGAGTGATCCCTACAATGAGCAGTTCTTC.

V and J are TRBV28 and TRBJ2-7; D might be TRBD1 (6 bases). Germline CDR1 and CDR2: MDHEN and SYDVKM. Trimming cost V 3 bases and J 1 base, with 7 bases left between them. CDR3 length: 13 amino acids. CDR3 protein: CASSLTGSYEQYF. CDR3 DNA: TGTGCCAGCAGTTTGACAGGATCCTACGAGCAGTACTTC.

The V gene is TRBV10-3, the J gene TRBJ2-3; TRBD2 agrees at 9 bases. Germline CDR1 ENHRY, CDR2 SYGVKD. V trimming: 5 bases; J trimming: 4 bases; junction bases outside the gene matches: 4. This CDR3 has 14 residues. The CDR3 DNA sequence: TGTGCCATCAGTTTAGCGGGAGAGTCAGATACGCAGTATTTT. Its protein product is CAISLAGESDTQYF.

This clone has only a few counts. Mismatch with germline at one junction end may stem from a read error. The rearrangement links TRBV6-1 to TRBJ2-7, with TRBD1 matching 8 bases. Germline CDR1 reads MNHNS; CDR2 reads SASEGT. The CDR3 has 12 residues. CDR3 DNA: TGTGCCAGCAGTGAAGGGGGGACGACAGGGGAATTC. Protein sequence: CASSEGGTTGEF.

This clone was counted only a few times. V usage is TRBV30 and J usage is TRBJ2-7, with D perhaps matching TRBD1 (5 bases). V lost 8 bases and J 2 bases, leaving 19 bases between the germline ends. This CDR3 has 14 residues. Per germline, CDR1 GTSNPN and CDR2 SVGIG (reference sequence). Here the CDR3 DNA reads TGTGCCGGCGGCCCCGGTCAACAGGCCTACGAGCAGTACTTC. This gives the protein CAGGPGQQAYEQYF.

The CDR3 DNA sequence: TGTGCCAGCAGCTTAGCGGGACTAGCGGGGATCAATGAGCAGTTCTTC. Translating gives CASSLAGLAGINEQFF. The chain employs TRBV7-8 and TRBJ2-1, with 13 bases aligning to TRBD2. This CDR3 has 16 residues. Germline lookup yields CDR1 SGHVS and CDR2 FQNEAQ. The junction had 2 bases not matched to a gene; V was cut back by 0 bases and J by 6 bases.

Here the CDR3 DNA reads TGTGCCAGCAGCTTGGGGAATCAGCCCCAGCATTTT. Protein sequence: CASSLGNQPQHF. This chain joins TRBV5-8 and TRBJ1-5; D is unresolved. V was trimmed by 0 bases and J by 4 bases, leaving 2 bases between them. Looked up from germline, CDR1 is SGHTS and CDR2 is YDEGEE. CDR3 length equals 12 residues.

This clone was seen once. The rearrangement uses TRBV6-6 and TRBJ2-1; TRBD2 agrees at 13 bases. This CDR3 is 15 amino acids long. The junction had 9 bases not matched to a gene; V was cut back by 7 bases and J by 9 bases. Germline values: CDR1 MNHNY, CDR2 SVGAGI (reference sequence). The CDR3 sequence: CASTQLAGGPGEQFF. CDR3 in DNA: TGTGCCAGCACCCAACTAGCGGGAGGGCCCGGTGAGCAGTTCTTC.

The chain carries TRBV27 and TRBJ1-4; D perhaps matches TRBD1 (5 bases). Trimming left V 7 bases short and J 8 bases short, with 11 bases between. CDR3 size: 12 residues. Germline CDR1 is MNHEY and CDR2 is SMNVEV (reference sequence). This CDR3 reads CASKGLGEKLFF. The CDR3 DNA reads TGTGCCAGCAAGGGACTCGGGGAAAAACTGTTTTTT.

The V and J genes are TRBV20-1 and TRBJ2-1; D possibly corresponds to TRBD2 (5 bases). CDR1 and CDR2 from the germline V gene are DFQATT and SNEGSKA (reference sequence). CDR3 length equals 11 residues. Trimming left V 5 bases short and J 9 bases short, with 11 bases between. CDR3 DNA sequence: TGCAGTGCTTCCTCCGGGATTGAGCAGTTCTTC. It encodes CSASSGIEQFF.

The chain uses TRBV12-2 and TRBJ1-3. TRBV12-2 is a pseudogene. The CDR3 is made up of 16 amino acids. CDR3 residues: CASRLEICLSGNTIYF. CDR3 sequence (DNA): TGTGCAAGTCGCTTAGAGATATGCCTCTCTGGAAACACCATATATTTT.

The chain recombines TRBV5-4 with TRBJ2-1; TRBD2 agrees at 9 bases. CDR3 length: 15 amino acids. V lost 4 bases and J lost 6; bases outside the gene matches: 8. Germline loops: CDR1 SGHNT, CDR2 YYREEE (reference sequence). The DNA of the CDR3 is TGTGCCAGCAGCCCCCAGCGGGAGGTCGGCAATGAGCAGTTCTTC. It is translated as CASSPQREVGNEQFF.

This chain uses TRBV2 with TRBJ2-7; tentatively, D is TRBD1 or TRBD2 (5 bases each). CDR3 length: 12 residues. Germline CDR1 is SNHLY and CDR2 is FYNNEI. V lost 7 bases to trimming and J lost 2 bases, with 9 bases between them. DNA of the CDR3: TGTGCCAGCATGGGGGATACCTACGAGCAGTACTTC. This gives the protein CASMGDTYEQYF.

The V call is TRBV9, the J call TRBJ2-2, with a possible D match to TRBD2 (5 bases). Germline CDR1 reads SGDLS; CDR2 reads YYNGEE. The CDR3 covers 16 residues. The V and J ends lost 5 bases and 1 base respectively, with 15 bases between them. The CDR3 reads CASRASGMGNTGELFF. The CDR3 DNA is TGTGCCAGCAGGGCTTCGGGGATGGGGAACACCGGGGAGCTGTTTTTT.

This clone was recorded only once. CDR3 nucleotides: TGCGCCAGCAGTGGACTAGCGGGGGAAGATACGCAGTATTTT. Its translation: CASSGLAGEDTQYF. The chain carries TRBV10-1 and TRBJ2-3; TRBD2 agrees at 12 bases. The ends lost 4 bases at V and 5 bases at J; junction bases unmatched: 1. CDR3 size: 14 residues. Germline CDR1 WNHNN, CDR2 SYGVQD (reference sequence).

The chain links TRBV6-4 to TRBJ2-5; D assignment may be TRBD1 or TRBD2 (5 bases each). Germline-derived CDR1 and CDR2 are MRHNA and SNTAGT. Trimming shortened V by 6 bases and J by 3 bases, and 11 bases separated the two germline ends. This CDR3 comprises 13 residues. The CDR3 nucleotides are TGTGCCAGCAGCTCCGGGACCGAAGAGACCCAGTACTTC. This codes for CASSSGTEETQYF.

The CDR3 DNA sequence: TGTGCCAGCAGCACACAGGGAAACTATGGCTACACCTTC. Translating gives CASSTQGNYGYTF. V usage is TRBV6-1 and J usage is TRBJ1-2; D may be TRBD1 (6 bases). The germline CDR1 and CDR2 sequences are MNHNS and SASEGT. The CDR3 sequence is 13 residues long. The V gene lost 6 bases and the J gene lost 2 bases, with 10 bases spanning the gap.

This clone was seen a single time. The chain recombines TRBV7-3 with TRBJ2-1, with 7 bases identical to TRBD2. CDR1 and CDR2 (germline): SGHTA, FQGTGA. The length of the CDR3 is 15 residues. Trimming at V came to 1 base and at J to 8 bases, leaving 8 bases not matched to a gene. The CDR3 region is CASSLSWREQDEQFF. In DNA form, the CDR3 reads TGTGCCAGCAGCTTAAGTTGGCGGGAGCAGGATGAGCAGTTCTTC.

V and J are TRBV9 and TRBJ2-1; D is unclear. There are 16 residues in the CDR3. V dropped 0 bases and J dropped 0 bases, with 10 bases sitting between them. CDR1 and CDR2 (germline): SGDLS, YYNGEE. DNA of the CDR3: TGTGCCAGCAGCGTAGCATCCAGGTTCTCCTACAATGAGCAGTTCTTC. Amino acid sequence: CASSVASRFSYNEQFF.

The chain is built from TRBV28 and TRBJ2-5; perhaps TRBD2 as D (6 bases). The germline V gene has CDR1 MDHEN and CDR2 SYDVKM. V was clipped by 5 bases and J by 0 bases, with 16 bases between them. The CDR3 is 16 amino acids. DNA for the CDR3: TGTGCCAGCAGTCACTACCGGGGAGGTAACCAAGAGACCCAGTACTTC. Translation gives CASSHYRGGNQETQYF. The full variable domain, completed using reference TRBV28 and TRBJ2-5, is DVKVTQSSRYLVKRTGEKVFLECVQDMDHENMFWYRQDPGLGLRLIYFSYDVKMKEKGDIPEGYSVSREKKERFSLILESASTNQTSMYLCASSHYRGGNQETQYFGPGTRLLVL.